Listed here are 2 T cell receptor beta chains from one sample, sequenced in a study of cytomegalovirus exposure and HLA in healthy donors. PCR was performed using 60 Vbeta and 13 Jbeta primers. Sequencing used immunoSEQ multiplex PCR; TCRdb keeps in-frame clones, though not all of them. The sample holds fewer than 95,000 clones, roughly 69% seen once. Sequenced material: PBMCs. The source is a woman aged 25 to 39 in good health and CMV-seronegative.

This sequence joins TRBV19 and TRBJ1-6; D possibly corresponds to TRBD1 (6 bases). V was cut by 9 bases and J by 8 bases, with 11 bases left in between. Per germline, CDR1 LNHDA and CDR2 SQIVND (reference sequence). The CDR3 is 12 amino acids. In DNA, the CDR3 is TGTGCCAGCGGACAGTTGGATTCACCCCTCCACTTT. It is translated as CASGQLDSPLHF. Full variable domain (rest looked up from reference TRBV19 and TRBJ1-6): DGGITQSPKYLFRKEGQNVTLSCEQNLNHDAMYWYRQDPGQGLRLIYYSQIVNDFQKGDIAEGYSVSREKKESFPLTVTSAQKNPTAFYLCASGQLDSPLHFGNGTRLTVT.

Written as DNA, the CDR3 is TGCGCCAGCAGCACCGGGACAGGGGTCTTTGGGGCCAACGTCCTGACTTTC. Protein product: CASSTGTGVFGANVLTF. V and J are TRBV5-1 and TRBJ2-6, with TRBD1 matching 10 bases. The V and J ends lost 4 bases and 3 bases, in that order; junction bases with no gene match: 7. The V gene's germline CDR1 is SGHRS and CDR2 YFSETQ. The CDR3 covers 17 residues.